This note documents a single T cell receptor beta chain sequence. The data were taken from a study of blood T cell repertoires in COVID-19. Study background: COVID-19 samples, acute and convalescent, were from the United States, Italy and Spain. T cells, B-cell-depleted T cells, or PBMCs supplied cDNA or gDNA.

Original methodology: Reference gene primer amplification in the assay estimated nucleated cell counts. TCRdb's table, derived via immunoSEQ multiplex PCR, lists solely in-frame clones and lacks some. V, J and clone size are those of that table, while D and trimming were read from the DNA. The table records 250,000 or so clones, 88% of them present only once. The germline gives CDR1 SGHTA, CDR2 FQGNSA. The CDR3 totals 13 residues. V gave up 5 bases and J gave up 6 bases, with 11 bases separating them. Sequenced sample: peripheral blood. V is TRBV7-2 and J is TRBJ1-5; D remains ambiguous. The receptor comes from a woman in her thirties with acute or convalescent COVID-19. The CDR3 sequence: CASSPWRSQPQHF. CDR3 nucleotides: TGTGCCAGCAGCCCATGGAGGAGTCAGCCCCAGCATTTT. The full variable domain, in which reference TRBV7-2 and TRBJ1-5 provide the parts outside the CDR3, is GAGVSQSPSNKVTEKGKDVELRCDPISGHTALYWYRQSLGQGLEFLIYFQGNSAPDKSGLPSDRFSAERTGGSVSTLTIQRTQQEDSAVYLCASSPWRSQPQHFGDGTRLSIL.